Given below is one T cell receptor (beta chain) in context. The data stem from a study of blood T cell repertoires in COVID-19. At the level of the study: Sites across the United States, Italy and Spain contributed samples from acute and convalescent COVID-19. Sources were T cells, B-cell-depleted T cells, or PBMCs; the material itself was cDNA or gDNA.

Trimming cost V 5 bases and J 0 bases; bases outside gene matches: 15. The CDR3 contains 19 residues. CDR1 MDHEN and CDR2 SYDVKM come from the germline V gene. As originally analysed: The authors estimated nucleated cell counts from reference gene primer amplification. TCRdb's copy holds only in-frame clones and misses some; the assay was immunoSEQ multiplex PCR. The V and J calls and clone size were taken over from that table, and D and trimming were inferred from the DNA. The table has fewer than 90,000 clones, 70% to 90% seen once. The sequence derives from a man between 65 and 85 years old with acute or convalescent COVID-19. Material for sequencing was peripheral blood. J is TRBJ2-7 and V is TRBV28; 11 nucleotides agree with TRBD1. The CDR3 sequence is CASSPPFWDRGASSYEQYF. As DNA, the CDR3 is TGTGCCAGCAGTCCTCCTTTTTGGGACAGGGGGGCCAGCTCCTACGAGCAGTACTTC.